This T cell receptor beta chain is from a study of shared clonotypes between healthy human individuals. V lost 5 bases to trimming and J lost 6 bases, with 15 bases between them. Germline values: CDR1 MDHEN, CDR2 SYDVKM. CDR3 length: 14 amino acids. Clones were read by immunoSEQ multiplex PCR, and TCRdb kept only the in-frame ones, dropping some. This sample has approximately 2.3 million clones; 93% occur once, and the top ten carry about 0.37%. A remark on this clone: The antigen is unknown.

Overall study results and limits: Naive CD4 clonotypes were shared across several donors at about 5.2%.

This sequence joins TRBV28 and TRBJ2-3; D ambiguous. The specimen was naive CD4+ T cells from PBMCs. Subset defined: CD45RA+ positively selected. The sequence was collected from a man younger than 35 in good health. Some clones in this sample may be carry-over from other donors' samples. The DNA for the CDR3 is TGTGCCAGCAGTCCCGGACCAGTCCCCGATACGCAGTATTTT. Translation: CASSPGPVPDTQYF.